This entry concerns a single TCR beta chain. Extraction and reverse transcription of RNA yielded cDNA as the sequencing template. Here immunoSEQ multiplex PCR was the method, and the copy in TCRdb shows in-frame clones only, minus some. The table includes 90,000 to 130,000 clones, roughly three fifths detected once. The sample's treatment: oral pan-JAK inhibitor, 5-10 mg twice daily. This specimen belongs to a study of CD8+ T cells in alopecia areata. The CDR3 is 14 residues long. Germline V gene sequence: CDR1 MNHEY, CDR2 SMNVEV (reference sequence). V dropped 2 bases and J dropped 1 base, with 8 bases sitting between them.

The clonotype originates from a human donor with alopecia areata. The chain carries TRBV27 and TRBJ1-1; no firm D call. The sample in question was CD8+ T cells sorted from blood, obtained at week 24, from a patient treated with tofacitinib. The DNA for the CDR3 is TGTGCCAGCAGTTTAGGGCGGGGGAACACTGAAGCTTTCTTT. This gives the protein CASSLGRGNTEAFF.